This T cell receptor (beta chain) was observed in a study of T cell responses to AZD1222 COVID-19 vaccine. A word on this clone: Its antigen is still unknown.

The method was immunoSEQ multiplex PCR; TCRdb's version includes in-frame clones alone and lacks a portion of them. The top ten clones hold roughly 5.7% of a sample with 95,000 to 150,000 clones, about 90% of them seen once. Study-wide results and limits: Researchers took repertoire samples only after the peak T cell response had come. Only a handful of people who got AZD1222 tested seropositive at baseline.

Germline CDR1 SGHRS, CDR2 YFSETQ. The germline V and J ends were trimmed by 4 bases and 1 base, with 11 bases remaining between them. This CDR3 is 14 amino acids long. This clonotype was obtained from an adult in good health. The sequenced sample was peripheral blood, obtained on day 0 of AZD1222 vaccination. The chain uses TRBV5-1 and TRBJ1-2; D remains unclear. The CDR3 loop reads CASSPDGDNYGYTF. The DNA for the CDR3 is TGCGCCAGCAGCCCGGACGGGGATAACTATGGCTACACCTTC.